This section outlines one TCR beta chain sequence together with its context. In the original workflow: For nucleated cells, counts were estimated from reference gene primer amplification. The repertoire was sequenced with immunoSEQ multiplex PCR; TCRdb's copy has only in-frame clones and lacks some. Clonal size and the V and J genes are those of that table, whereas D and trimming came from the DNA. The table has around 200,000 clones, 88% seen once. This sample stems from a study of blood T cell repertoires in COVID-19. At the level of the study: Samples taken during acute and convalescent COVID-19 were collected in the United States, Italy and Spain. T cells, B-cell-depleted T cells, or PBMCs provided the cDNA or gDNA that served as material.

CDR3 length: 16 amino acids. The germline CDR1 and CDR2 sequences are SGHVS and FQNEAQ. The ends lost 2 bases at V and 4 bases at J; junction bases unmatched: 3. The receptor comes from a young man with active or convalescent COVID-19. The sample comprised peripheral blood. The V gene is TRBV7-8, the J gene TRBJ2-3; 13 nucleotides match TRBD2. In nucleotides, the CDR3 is TGTGCCAGCAGCTTAACTAGCGGGAGGGCCGCAGATACGCAGTATTTT. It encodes CASSLTSGRAADTQYF. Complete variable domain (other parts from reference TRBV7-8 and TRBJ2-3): GAGVSQSPRYKVAKRGQDVALRCDPISGHVSLFWYQQALGQGPEFLTYFQNEAQLDKSGLPSDRFFAERPEGSVSTLKIQRTQQEDSAVYLCASSLTSGRAADTQYFGPGTRLTVL.